Detailed here is one T cell receptor (beta chain). J lost 4 bases, V lost 6 bases, and 7 bases had no gene match. This CDR3 region has 14 residues. From germline, CDR1 is MGHRA and CDR2 YSYEKL. These data originate in a study of shared clonotypes between healthy human individuals. Replicate PCRs from sorted subsets contained roughly 190 ng DNA, which is 31,000 or so T cell genomes. Libraries were prepared by immunoSEQ multiplex PCR; TCRdb keeps only in-frame clonotypes and omits some of them. The sample carries some 2 million clones, about 94% recorded once. CD8 cells regarded as naive lacked CD45RO, were positively chosen for CCR7, and omitted terminally differentiated effector memory CD45RA+ cells.

Sequenced sample: naive CD8+ T cells sorted from blood. This chain joins TRBV4-1 and TRBJ1-1, with 8 bases matching TRBD1. The receptor comes from a man aged 18 to 30 in good health. The CDR3 bases are TGCGCCAGCAGACTCGGACAGGGAGGCACTGAAGCTTTCTTT. This translates into CASRLGQGGTEAFF.